Listed below are T cell receptor beta chains from one sample, sequenced in a study of T cell responses to AZD1222 COVID-19 vaccine. Using immunoSEQ multiplex PCR, the repertoire was profiled, and TCRdb retains in-frame clones only, with some absent. The sample carries roughly 120,000 clones, approximately 90% recorded once. The sequencing used peripheral blood, collected on day 0 of AZD1222 vaccination. The source is an adult in good health. The CDR3 runs from the conserved cysteine through the conserved F or W. D genes are given only for firm matches. Clone size is given for some rows only: seen once, a few or many times, or a class if the clone is expanded.

d_gene | j_gene | abundance | v_gene | CDR3aa | CDR3nt
TRBD1 | TRBJ2-7 | once | TRBV29-1 | CSANLGQGYEQYF | TGCAGCGCCAACTTGGGACAGGGCTACGAGCAGTACTTC
NA | TRBJ1-1 | NA | TRBV7-8 | CASSPVRGENTEAFF | TGTGCCAGCAGCCCAGTTCGGGGAGAGAACACTGAAGCTTTCTTT
NA | TRBJ1-4 | few | TRBV2 | CASRDRPNEKLFF | TGTGCCAGCAGAGACAGACCTAATGAAAAACTGTTTTTT
NA | TRBJ1-4 | NA | TRBV28 | CASTTGALSRANEKLFF | TGTGCCAGCACCACCGGGGCCTTATCTCGGGCTAATGAAAAACTGTTTTTT
TRBD1 | TRBJ1-4 | NA | TRBV7-6 | CASSLAGTGLDEKLFF | TGTGCCAGCAGCTTAGCGGGGACAGGGCTGGATGAAAAACTGTTTTTT
NA | TRBJ2-5 | once | TRBV5-1 | CASSLEGGETETQYF | TGCGCCAGCAGCCTTGAGGGAGGCGAAACGGAGACCCAGTACTTC
NA | TRBJ1-5 | NA | TRBV6-2/TRBV6-3 | CASSPDSSNQPQHF | TGTGCCAGCAGCCCCGACAGTAGCAATCAGCCCCAGCATTTT
NA | TRBJ1-6 | NA | TRBV27 | CASRFATSPLHF | TGTGCCAGCAGATTTGCCACATCACCCCTCCACTTT
NA | TRBJ2-4 | NA | TRBV28 | CASTQQGSRAKNIQYF | TGTGCCAGCACCCAACAGGGTTCTAGAGCCAAAAACATTCAGTACTTC
TRBD1 | TRBJ2-6 | NA | TRBV5-1 | CASSTGDGANVLTF | TGCGCCAGCAGCACAGGGGATGGGGCCAACGTCCTGACTTTC
TRBD2 | TRBJ2-2 | once | TRBV7-8 | CASRGEPGIPGELFF | TGTGCCAGCCGGGGGGAGCCGGGGATCCCCGGGGAGCTGTTTTTT
NA | TRBJ1-1 | NA | TRBV25-1 | CASSEYGVTEAFF | TGTGCCAGCAGTGAATACGGGGTCACTGAAGCTTTCTTT
NA | TRBJ2-3 | NA | TRBV5-1 | CASSLGQGLSDTQYF | TGCGCCAGCAGCTTGGGGCAGGGCCTTTCAGATACGCAGTATTTT
NA | TRBJ2-7 | NA | TRBV7-2 | CASSLANPREEQYF | TGTGCCAGCAGCTTAGCGAACCCTCGGGAAGAGCAGTACTTC
NA | TRBJ2-3 | NA | TRBV7-9 | CASSPMTDTQYF | TGTGCCAGCAGCCCAATGACAGATACGCAGTATTTT
TRBD1 | TRBJ1-1 | NA | TRBV6-5 | CASSYGDRVNTEAFF | TGTGCCAGCAGTTACGGGGACAGAGTGAACACTGAAGCTTTCTTT
NA | TRBJ1-2 | NA | TRBV6-5 | CASTRRSYGYTF | TGTGCCAGCACCAGACGGAGCTATGGCTACACCTTC
TRBD1 | TRBJ2-7 | NA | TRBV29-1 | CSVEGRGQGSYEQYF | TGCAGCGTTGAAGGGAGGGGACAGGGGAGCTACGAGCAGTACTTC
NA | TRBJ1-2 | NA | TRBV12-3/TRBV12-4 | CASRLTADYGYTF | TGTGCCAGCAGGTTGACAGCAGACTATGGCTACACCTTC
NA | TRBJ1-4 | few | TRBV4-3 | CASSPGAARSTNEKLFF | TGCGCCAGCAGCCCGGGGGCGGCCCGATCAACTAATGAAAAACTGTTTTTT
TRBD1 | TRBJ1-5 | once | TRBV6-5 | CASIKTGGNQPQHF | TGTGCCAGCATTAAGACAGGGGGGAATCAGCCCCAGCATTTT
NA | TRBJ1-6 | NA | TRBV6-2/TRBV6-3 | CASSYLNSPLHF | TGTGCCAGCAGTTACTTAAATTCACCCCTCCACTTT
TRBD1 | TRBJ2-1 | NA | TRBV7-2 | CASSSGGTGILNEQFF | TGTGCCAGCAGCTCAGGGGGGACAGGTATCCTCAATGAGCAGTTCTTC
NA | TRBJ2-2 | NA | TRBV19 | CASSILGRPNTGELFF | TGTGCCAGTAGTATTTTGGGCAGGCCGAACACCGGGGAGCTGTTTTTT
TRBD2 | TRBJ2-1 | NA | TRBV25-1 | CASSESGGADEQFF | TGTGCCAGCAGTGAGTCGGGGGGGGCCGATGAGCAGTTCTTC
NA | TRBJ2-2 | NA | TRBV9 | CASAGRTGELFF | TGTGCCAGCGCAGGGCGTACCGGGGAGCTGTTTTTT
TRBD1 | TRBJ2-7 | NA | TRBV3-1/TRBV3-2 | CASSQGPTGSGEQYF | TGTGCCAGCAGCCAAGGCCCGACAGGGTCAGGCGAGCAGTACTTC
NA | TRBJ1-2 | NA | TRBV27 | CASSLSTRSSYGYTF | TGTGCCAGCAGTTTGTCGACAAGATCGAGCTATGGCTACACTTTC
NA | TRBJ2-3 | once | TRBV11-2 | CASSLSGSTDTQYF | TGTGCCAGCAGCTTAAGCGGTAGCACAGATACGCAGTATTTT
TRBD1 | TRBJ2-7 | NA | TRBV4-2 | CASSQDLGTGAEQYF | TGTGCCAGCAGCCAAGATCTTGGGACAGGGGCCGAGCAGTACTTC
NA | TRBJ1-3 | NA | TRBV11-1 | CASGTGSGNTIYF | TGTGCCAGCGGAACAGGGTCCGGAAACACCATATATTTT
NA | TRBJ1-5 | few | TRBV19 | CASSIALFVGNQPQHF | TGTGCCAGTAGTATAGCCCTTTTTGTGGGCAATCAGCCCCAGCATTTT
TRBD1 | TRBJ2-5 | NA | TRBV7-8 | CASSFGYRGQETQYF | TGTGCCAGCAGCTTTGGTTACAGGGGACAAGAGACCCAGTACTTC
NA | TRBJ1-2 | NA | TRBV2 | CASSESQLHGGGYTF | TGTGCCAGCAGTGAAAGCCAACTGCACGGAGGAGGCTACACCTTC
TRBD2 | TRBJ2-1 | NA | TRBV10-1 | CATSAGGPGNEQFF | TGCGCCACCTCAGCGGGGGGGCCGGGAAATGAGCAGTTCTTC
NA | TRBJ2-5 | NA | TRBV20-1 | CSASGAISQETQYF | TGCAGTGCTAGTGGGGCCATTAGCCAAGAGACCCAGTACTTC
NA | TRBJ1-4 | NA | TRBV5-1 | CASSLSGVGEEKLFF | TGCGCCAGCAGCTTGAGTGGGGTGGGAGAGGAAAAACTGTTTTTT
TRBD1 | TRBJ1-2 | NA | TRBV9 | CASSQTGGPASGYTF | TGTGCCAGCAGCCAAACAGGGGGCCCCGCCAGCGGCTACACCTTC
NA | TRBJ1-1 | NA | TRBV7-7 | CASSNSGGEMNTEAFF | TGTGCCAGCAGCAACAGTGGAGGGGAGATGAACACTGAAGCTTTCTTT
NA | TRBJ1-6 | NA | TRBV6-5 | CASSSMTVTYNSPLHF | TGTGCCAGCAGTTCGATGACAGTCACCTATAATTCACCCCTCCACTTT